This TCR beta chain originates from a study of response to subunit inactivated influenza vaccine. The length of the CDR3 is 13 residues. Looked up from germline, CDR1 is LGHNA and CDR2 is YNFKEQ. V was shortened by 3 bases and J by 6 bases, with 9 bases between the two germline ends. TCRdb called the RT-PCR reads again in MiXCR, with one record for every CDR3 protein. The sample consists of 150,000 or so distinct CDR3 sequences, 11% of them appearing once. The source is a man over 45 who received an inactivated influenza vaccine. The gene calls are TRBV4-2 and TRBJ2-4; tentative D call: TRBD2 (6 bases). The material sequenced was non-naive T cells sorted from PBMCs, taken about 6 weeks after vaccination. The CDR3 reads CASSQTGVNIQYF. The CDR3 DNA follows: TGTGCCAGCAGCCAGACGGGAGTAAACATTCAGTACTTC.